The 25 T cell receptor beta chains presented below share a single source sample, sequenced in a study of shared clonotypes between healthy human individuals. CD45RO-negative cells were positively selected for CCR7, leaving out terminally differentiated effector memory CD45RA+ cells. TCRdb's copy holds only in-frame clones and misses some; the assay was immunoSEQ multiplex PCR. The profile covers hundreds of thousands of clones, with 80% to 95% appearing a single time and around 24% taken by the ten largest. The sample comprised naive CD8+ T cells sorted from blood. Receptor source: a man aged 30-40 years in good health.

The CDR3 coding sequence is TGTGCCAGCAGTCGAACGGCCCCCGGGACAGCAAATTACAATGAGCAGTTCTTC. Its translation: CASSRTAPGTANYNEQFF. J is TRBJ2-1 and V is TRBV27, with 7 bases lining up with TRBD1. This CDR3 is 18 amino acids long. Germline values: CDR1 MNHEY, CDR2 SMNVEV (reference sequence). The ends lost 5 bases at V and 4 bases at J; junction bases unmatched: 17.

As concerns this clone: Other DNA sequences of this sample code for an identical CDR3. The chain is built from TRBV27 and TRBJ2-1; D is ambiguous. Germline-derived CDR1 and CDR2 are MNHEY and SMNVEV (reference sequence). Between the trimmed V and J ends, which lost 2 bases and 8 bases, there was a span of 7 bases. This CDR3 has 12 residues. The CDR3 sequence: CASSLTADEQFF. As DNA, the CDR3 is TGTGCCAGCAGTTTAACGGCCGATGAGCAGTTCTTC.

V gene TRBV4-1 combines with J gene TRBJ2-7; no clear D gene. V was trimmed by 4 bases and J by 7 bases, leaving 8 bases between them. This CDR3 has 11 residues. Germline lookup yields CDR1 MGHRA and CDR2 YSYEKL. CDR3: CASSRGQEQYF. The CDR3 DNA is TGCGCCAGCAGCCGGGGTCAGGAGCAGTACTTC.

This clone was seen once. V is TRBV14 and J is TRBJ2-1, with D uncertain. Trimming pared 3 bases from V and 9 bases from J, leaving 12 bases between. CDR3 length: 13 residues. The germline CDR1 and CDR2 sequences are SGHDN and FVKESK. Here the CDR3 DNA reads TGTGCCAGCAGCCACCGCACGGGTCCTGAGCAGTTCTTC. It is translated as CASSHRTGPEQFF.

The CDR3 bases are TGTGCCAGCAGCTTTACCGCGGAGGGGGGAGAGACCCAGTACTTC. This gives the protein CASSFTAEGGETQYF. This rearrangement joins TRBV11-1 to TRBJ2-5; tentatively, D is TRBD1 or TRBD2 (6 bases each). From germline, CDR1 is SGHAT and CDR2 FQDESV (reference sequence). V shed 3 bases and J shed 4 bases, with 15 bases lying between them. The CDR3 runs 15 residues.

The chain recombines TRBV7-9 with TRBJ1-2, with 9 bases identical to TRBD1. Germline V lookup: CDR1 SEHNR, CDR2 FQNEAQ (reference sequence). V was pared by 1 base and J by 3 bases, with 3 bases of the junction left unmatched. The CDR3 contains 15 residues. Here the CDR3 reads CASSLVQGADYGYTF. CDR3 sequence (DNA): TGTGCCAGCAGCTTAGTACAGGGGGCCGACTATGGCTACACCTTC.

This clone appeared once. The rearrangement uses TRBV20-1 and TRBJ1-1; 8 nucleotides agree with TRBD1. Germline V gives CDR1 DFQATT, CDR2 SNEGSKA (reference sequence). CDR3 size: 11 residues. DNA of the CDR3: TGCAGGGCAGGGGGCTGGACTGAAGCTTTCTTT. Translated, it gives CRAGGWTEAFF.

J is TRBJ2-1 and V is TRBV27; D could derive from TRBD1 or TRBD2 (5 bases each). Trimming stripped 3 bases from V and 4 bases from J, with 10 bases between. The germline V gene has CDR1 MNHEY and CDR2 SMNVEV (reference sequence). This CDR3 is 14 amino acids long. The CDR3 is CASSLGVDYNEQFF. The DNA for the CDR3 is TGTGCCAGCAGTTTGGGGGTCGATTACAATGAGCAGTTCTTC.

The V call is TRBV19, the J call TRBJ2-3; no definite D call. The CDR3 totals 13 residues. CDR1 is LNHDA, CDR2 SQIVND, per germline (reference sequence). The V gene lost 3 bases and the J gene lost 0 bases, with 4 bases spanning the gap. The CDR3 region is CASSIFSTDTQYF. The CDR3 bases are TGTGCCAGTAGTATTTTCAGCACAGATACGCAGTATTTT.

Notes on this clone: This sample also contains other DNA sequences that code for the same CDR3. The rearrangement joins TRBV29-1 to TRBJ2-7; 8 bases are a match to TRBD1. Trimming took 5 bases from V and 0 from J; bases not matched to a gene: 3. Germline V gene sequence: CDR1 SQVTM, CDR2 ANQGSEA. The CDR3 covers 13 residues. CDR3 sequence (DNA): TGCAGCGTTAGGACAGGGAGCTCCTACGAGCAGTACTTC. Amino acids: CSVRTGSSYEQYF.

V and J are TRBV27 and TRBJ2-7; the match to TRBD2 covers 12 bases. Germline CDR1 reads MNHEY; CDR2 reads SMNVEV (reference sequence). The CDR3 has 15 residues. The ends lost 5 bases at V and 7 bases at J; junction bases unmatched: 9. The chain's CDR3 is CASSILAGGPGEQYF. CDR3 nucleotide sequence: TGTGCCAGCAGTATCCTAGCGGGAGGGCCGGGGGAGCAGTACTTC.

This chain joins TRBV27 and TRBJ2-1, with D possibly TRBD2 on 5 matching bases. Trimming removed 2 bases at V and 10 bases at J, with 21 bases between. The germline V gene has CDR1 MNHEY and CDR2 SMNVEV (reference sequence). The CDR3 totals 16 residues. The CDR3 nucleotides read TGTGCCAGCAGTTTAGGGGTAGGTTCGGGATGGGAAGAGCAGTTCTTC. The encoded protein is CASSLGVGSGWEEQFF.

Points on this clone: The same CDR3 also results from other DNA sequences found in this sample. The chain couples TRBV27 to TRBJ2-3, with no clear D. V gave up 5 bases and J gave up 0 bases, with 9 bases separating them. CDR3 length: 14 amino acids. CDR1 and CDR2 (germline): MNHEY, SMNVEV (reference sequence). The CDR3 region is CASSPLGSTDTQYF. CDR3 DNA sequence: TGTGCCAGCAGTCCTCTGGGCAGCACAGATACGCAGTATTTT.

This clone was observed once. V and J are TRBV28 and TRBJ2-5; 13 bases match TRBD2. The CDR3 length is 16 residues. Unmatched junction bases numbered 6, after V lost 5 bases and J lost 3 bases. CDR1 MDHEN and CDR2 SYDVKM come from the germline V gene. The CDR3 nucleotides read TGTGCCAGCAGTCGGGAACTAGCGGGAGGGAAAGAGACCCAGTACTTC. Protein sequence: CASSRELAGGKETQYF.

This clone was counted once. This chain joins TRBV4-3 and TRBJ2-1; TRBD2 matches at 11 bases. The CDR3 extends over 20 amino acids. Unmatched junction bases numbered 15, after V lost 0 bases and J lost 5 bases. Germline assignment: CDR1 LGHNA and CDR2 YSLEER. The CDR3 nucleotides are TGCGCCAGCAGCCAAGATCTGAGGTCGACTAGCGGGACCCTAAACAATGAGCAGTTCTTC. Protein product: CASSQDLRSTSGTLNNEQFF.

The chain employs TRBV7-6 and TRBJ2-5, with a weak D call TRBD1 (5 bases). The CDR3 totals 12 residues. Germline CDR1 SGHVS, CDR2 FNYEAQ. V lost 5 bases to trimming and J lost 5 bases, with 9 bases between them. Here the CDR3 DNA reads TGTGCCAGCAGCGGTAGGGGCGAGACCCAGTACTTC. This sequence encodes CASSGRGETQYF.

This sequence joins TRBV18 and TRBJ2-7, with D possibly matching TRBD2 (6 bases). The CDR3 is 15 amino acids. V lost 3 bases and J lost 7, with 19 bases in between. CDR1 is KGHSH, CDR2 LQKENI, per germline. The CDR3 DNA reads TGTGCCAGCTCACCTCGGGCGGGACCCCACTGGGAGCAGTACTTC. This translates into CASSPRAGPHWEQYF.

The count of this clone is one. The chain has TRBV5-1 and TRBJ2-7; 7 bases map to TRBD2. This CDR3 region has 14 residues. With V trimmed by 1 base and J by 0 bases, 1 base remained unmatched. The germline V gene encodes CDR1 SGHRS and CDR2 YFSETQ. CDR3: CASSLSGDSYEQYF. The CDR3 DNA reads as TGCGCCAGCAGCTTGAGCGGGGACTCCTACGAGCAGTACTTC.

This chain connects TRBV5-4 to TRBJ2-3, with 11 bases that match TRBD2. CDR3 length: 16 residues. With 2 bases clipped from V and 3 bases from J, the junction kept 5 bases outside the gene matches. Germline V gene data show CDR1 as SGHNT and CDR2 as YYREEE (reference sequence). The CDR3: CASSLLAGAGTDTQYF. As DNA, the CDR3 is TGTGCCAGCAGCTTACTAGCGGGAGCCGGGACAGATACGCAGTATTTT.

This CDR3 is CASSPRTGPYEQYF. The DNA for the CDR3 is TGTGCCAGCAGCCCCCGGACGGGCCCCTACGAGCAGTACTTC. The chain uses TRBV11-1 and TRBJ2-7; D not certain. Germline lookup yields CDR1 SGHAT and CDR2 FQDESV (reference sequence). The V end lost 5 bases, the J end lost 2 bases, and 13 bases lay between the germline ends. This CDR3 comprises 14 residues.

The rearrangement uses TRBV6-4 and TRBJ2-1; TRBD2 agrees at 10 bases. The CDR3 contains 15 residues. Germline V gene data show CDR1 as MRHNA and CDR2 as SNTAGT. The J segment lost 6 bases and the V segment lost 6 bases, leaving 8 bases of the junction unmatched. CDR3 region: CASSRGTSVRNEQFF. In DNA, the CDR3 is TGTGCCAGCAGCCGCGGGACTAGCGTTCGCAATGAGCAGTTCTTC.

V is TRBV9 and J is TRBJ2-1; TRBD2 matches 8 bases. The CDR3 is 14 residues long. Germline CDR1 and CDR2: SGDLS and YYNGEE. V shed 9 bases, J shed 4 bases, and the junction held 9 bases outside the gene matches. This chain's CDR3 is CATGRGLEYNEQFF. The CDR3 nucleotides read TGTGCCACCGGGAGGGGACTGGAGTACAATGAGCAGTTCTTC.

The chain couples TRBV29-1 to TRBJ1-2; TRBD1 aligns across 7 bases. The CDR3 sequence is 15 residues long. Germline-derived CDR1 and CDR2 are SQVTM and ANQGSEA. The J segment lost 4 bases and the V segment lost 6 bases, leaving 14 bases of the junction unmatched. CDR3 sequence reads: CSVTTPYRDSYGYTF. The CDR3 DNA sequence: TGCAGCGTCACGACGCCCTACAGGGACAGCTATGGCTACACCTTC. The full variable domain, completed using reference TRBV29-1 and TRBJ1-2, is SAVISQKPSRDICQRGTSLTIQCQVDSQVTMMFWYRQQPGQSLTLIATANQGSEATYESGFVIDKFPISRPNLTFSTLTVSNMSPEDSSIYLCSVTTPYRDSYGYTFGSGTRLTVV.

This clone is a singleton in its sample. The chain employs TRBV7-8 and TRBJ1-2, with 12 positions matching TRBD1. This CDR3 has 16 residues. Unmatched junction bases numbered 7, after V lost 0 bases and J lost 8 bases. The germline V gene encodes CDR1 SGHVS and CDR2 FQNEAQ. The CDR3 is CASSLAEGQGAQGYTF. As DNA, the CDR3 is TGTGCCAGCAGCTTAGCGGAGGGACAGGGGGCGCAGGGCTACACCTTC.

The table lists this clone with a count of one. The rearrangement uses TRBV29-1 and TRBJ2-1, with a tentative D call TRBD1 (6 bases). CDR1 is SQVTM and CDR2 is ANQGSEA in the germline V gene. The CDR3 extends over 13 amino acids. The ends were cut back, 4 bases at V and 5 bases at J, with 12 bases in the middle. CDR3 loop: CSVVIQGNNEQFF. CDR3 nucleotide sequence: TGCAGCGTTGTCATTCAGGGGAACAATGAGCAGTTCTTC.